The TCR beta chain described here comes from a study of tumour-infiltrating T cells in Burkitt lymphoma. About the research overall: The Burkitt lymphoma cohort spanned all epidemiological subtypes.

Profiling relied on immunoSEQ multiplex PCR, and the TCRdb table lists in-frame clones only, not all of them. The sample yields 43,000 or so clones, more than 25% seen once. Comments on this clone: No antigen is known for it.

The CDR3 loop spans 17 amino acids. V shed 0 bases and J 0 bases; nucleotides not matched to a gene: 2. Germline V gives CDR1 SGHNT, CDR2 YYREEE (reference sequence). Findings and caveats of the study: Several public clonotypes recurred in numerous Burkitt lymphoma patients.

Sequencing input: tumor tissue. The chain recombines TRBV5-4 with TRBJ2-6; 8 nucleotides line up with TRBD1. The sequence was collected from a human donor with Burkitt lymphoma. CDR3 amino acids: CASSLAGQVSGANVLTF. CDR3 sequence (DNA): TGTGCCAGCAGCTTGGCGGGACAGGTCTCTGGGGCCAACGTCCTGACTTTC.